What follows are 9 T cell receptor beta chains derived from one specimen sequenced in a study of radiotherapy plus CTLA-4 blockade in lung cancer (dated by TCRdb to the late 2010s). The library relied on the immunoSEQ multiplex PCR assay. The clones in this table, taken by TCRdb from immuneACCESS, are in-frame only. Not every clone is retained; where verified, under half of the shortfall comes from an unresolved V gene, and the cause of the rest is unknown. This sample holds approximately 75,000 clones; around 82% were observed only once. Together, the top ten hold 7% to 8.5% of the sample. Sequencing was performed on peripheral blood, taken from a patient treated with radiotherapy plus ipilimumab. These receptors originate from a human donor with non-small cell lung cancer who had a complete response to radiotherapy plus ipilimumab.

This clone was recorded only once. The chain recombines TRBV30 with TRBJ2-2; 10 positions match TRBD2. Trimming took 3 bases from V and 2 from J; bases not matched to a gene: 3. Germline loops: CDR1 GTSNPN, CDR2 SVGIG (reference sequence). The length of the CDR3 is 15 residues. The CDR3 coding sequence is TGTGCCTGGAGACTAGCGGGGACCAACACCGGGGAGCTGTTTTTT. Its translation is CAWRLAGTNTGELFF.

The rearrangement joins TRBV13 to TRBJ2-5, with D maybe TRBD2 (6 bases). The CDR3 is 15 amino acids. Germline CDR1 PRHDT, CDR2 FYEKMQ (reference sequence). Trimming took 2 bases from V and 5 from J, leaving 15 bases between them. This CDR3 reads CASSLTGLGLETQYF. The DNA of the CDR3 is TGTGCCAGCAGCTTAACGGGACTGGGGCTGGAGACCCAGTACTTC. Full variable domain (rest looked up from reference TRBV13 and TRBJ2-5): AAGVIQSPRHLIKEKRETATLKCYPIPRHDTVYWYQQGPGQDPQFLISFYEKMQSDKGSIPDRFSAQQFSDYHSELNMSSLELGDSALYFCASSLTGLGLETQYFGPGTRLLVL.

The CDR3 nucleotides read TGTGCCTGGAGTGTGGGCAGGAGGGAGCCCCAGCATTTT. Amino acids: CAWSVGRREPQHF. The chain carries TRBV30 and TRBJ1-5, with D uncertain. This CDR3 has 13 residues. In germline, CDR1 is GTSNPN, CDR2 SVGIG (reference sequence). V was trimmed by 0 bases and J by 8 bases, leaving 11 bases between them.

The CDR3: CASSLGTSPRDTQYF. The CDR3 bases are TGCGCCAGCAGCTTGGGGACTAGCCCCCGGGATACGCAGTATTTT. This chain connects TRBV5-1 to TRBJ2-3; 8 nucleotides align to TRBD2. The CDR3 runs 15 residues. The trim removed 0 bases at V and 6 bases at J, leaving 6 bases unmatched. Germline values: CDR1 SGHRS, CDR2 YFSETQ.

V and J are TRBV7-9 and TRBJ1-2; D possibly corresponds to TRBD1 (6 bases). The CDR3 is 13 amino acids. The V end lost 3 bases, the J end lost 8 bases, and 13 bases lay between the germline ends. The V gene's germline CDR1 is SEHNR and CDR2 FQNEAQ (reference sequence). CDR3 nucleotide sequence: TGTGCCAGCAGCTTTATAGGACAGATAGGCTACACCTTC. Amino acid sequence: CASSFIGQIGYTF. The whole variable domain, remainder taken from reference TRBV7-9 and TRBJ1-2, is DTGVSQNPRHKITKRGQNVTFRCDPISEHNRLYWYRQTLGQGPEFLTYFQNEAQLEKSRLLSDRFSAERPKGSFSTLEIQRTEQGDSAMYLCASSFIGQIGYTFGSGTRLTVV.

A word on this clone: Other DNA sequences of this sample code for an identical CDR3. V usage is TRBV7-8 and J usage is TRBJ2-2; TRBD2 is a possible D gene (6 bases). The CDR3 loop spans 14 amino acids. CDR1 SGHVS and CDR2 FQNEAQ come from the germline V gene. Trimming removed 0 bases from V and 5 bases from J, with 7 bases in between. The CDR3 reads CASSLAGGTGELFF. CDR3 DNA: TGTGCCAGCAGCTTAGCGGGGGGAACCGGGGAGCTGTTTTTT.

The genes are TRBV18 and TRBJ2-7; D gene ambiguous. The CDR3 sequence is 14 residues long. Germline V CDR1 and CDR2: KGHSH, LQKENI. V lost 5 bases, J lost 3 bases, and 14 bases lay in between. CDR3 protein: CASSAGFSGYEQYV. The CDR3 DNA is TGTGCCAGCTCAGCTGGATTTTCGGGCTACGAGCAGTACGTC.

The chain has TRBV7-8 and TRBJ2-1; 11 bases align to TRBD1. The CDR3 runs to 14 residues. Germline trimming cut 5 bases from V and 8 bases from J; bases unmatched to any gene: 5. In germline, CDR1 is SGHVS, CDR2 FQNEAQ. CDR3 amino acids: CASSAPGQGDEQFF. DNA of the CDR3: TGTGCCAGCAGCGCGCCGGGACAGGGGGATGAGCAGTTCTTC.

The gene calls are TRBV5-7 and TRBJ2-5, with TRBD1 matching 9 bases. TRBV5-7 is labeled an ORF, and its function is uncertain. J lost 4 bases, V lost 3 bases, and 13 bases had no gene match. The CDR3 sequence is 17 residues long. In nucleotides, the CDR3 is TGTGCCAGCAGCTCGATAACCGGGACAGGGAAGGGAGAGACCCAGTACTTC. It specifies CASSSITGTGKGETQYF.